This passage covers 32 T cell receptor beta chains from one sample sequenced in a study of cytomegalovirus exposure and HLA in healthy donors. PCR employed 60 Vbeta and 13 Jbeta primers. Produced via immunoSEQ multiplex PCR; TCRdb's table is partial and in-frame only. The repertoire shows fewer than 150,000 clones; the top ten hold 2%. Sequences were obtained from PBMCs. These receptors all stem from a woman aged 55 to 70 in good health and CMV-seronegative.

V usage is TRBV5-1 and J usage is TRBJ2-1; TRBD1 agrees at 8 bases. This CDR3 is 15 amino acids long. Germline CDR1 is SGHRS and CDR2 is YFSETQ. The V and J ends lost 2 bases and 5 bases, in that order; junction bases with no gene match: 6. The CDR3 DNA follows: TGCGCCAGCAGCTTTTCAGGGGGCGACCACAATGAGCAGTTCTTC. Its translation: CASSFSGGDHNEQFF. The variable domain in full, completed from reference TRBV5-1 and TRBJ2-1, reads KAGVTQTPRYLIKTRGQQVTLSCSPISGHRSVSWYQQTPGQGLQFLFEYFSETQRNKGNFPGRFSGRQFSNSRSEMNVSTLELGDSALYLCASSFSGGDHNEQFFGPGTRLTVL.

The chain joins TRBV10-3 to TRBJ1-2, with TRBD1 identical over 9 bases. CDR3 length: 14 amino acids. V was pared by 6 bases and J by 7 bases, with 9 bases of the junction left unmatched. Germline assignment: CDR1 ENHRY and CDR2 SYGVKD. The CDR3 is CAIRPRDRDPGYTF. CDR3 in DNA: TGTGCCATCAGACCCCGGGACAGGGATCCTGGCTACACCTTC.

The rearrangement joins TRBV5-1 to TRBJ2-4; 7 bases are shared with TRBD2. CDR1 is SGHRS and CDR2 is YFSETQ in the germline V gene. The V gene end was trimmed by 0 bases and the J gene end by 5 bases; junction bases not matched to a gene: 8. This CDR3 is 16 amino acids long. The CDR3 DNA follows: TGCGCCAGCAGCTTGGCCAAATGGGGGGGGGAAAACATTCAGTACTTC. Translating gives CASSLAKWGGENIQYF.

The rearrangement joins TRBV5-4 to TRBJ1-1, with TRBD1 matching over 11 bases. This CDR3 is built from 15 residues. Unmatched junction bases numbered 0, after V lost 0 bases and J lost 2 bases. From germline, CDR1 is SGHNT and CDR2 YYREEE (reference sequence). CDR3: CASSLGTGGNTEAFF. CDR3 in DNA: TGTGCCAGCAGCTTGGGGACAGGGGGCAACACTGAAGCTTTCTTT.

This rearrangement joins TRBV29-1 to TRBJ2-5; a possible D gene is TRBD2 (7 bases). The J call may be incorrect, as the DNA end agrees better with TRBJ2-7. CDR3 length: 14 residues. In germline, CDR1 is SQVTM, CDR2 ANQGSEA. The CDR3 here is CSVEGGGRTYEQYF. DNA of the CDR3: TGCAGCGTTGAAGGGGGGGGGCGAACCTACGAGCAGTACTTC.

This chain connects TRBV5-6 to TRBJ1-4, with 7 bases matching TRBD1. Germline CDR1 reads SGHDT; CDR2 reads YYEEEE. The CDR3 runs 13 residues. V shed 5 bases, J shed 8 bases, and the junction held 6 bases outside the gene matches. As DNA, the CDR3 is TGTGCCAGCAGTCCTGACAGGGACGAAAAACTGTTTTTT. It encodes CASSPDRDEKLFF.

J is TRBJ1-4 and V is TRBV28, with no clear D. CDR3 size: 14 residues. Trimming shortened V by 5 bases and J by 4 bases, and 11 bases separated the two germline ends. Looked up from germline, CDR1 is MDHEN and CDR2 is SYDVKM. In DNA form, the CDR3 reads TGTGCCAGCAGTCTCGACGGAGGTAATGAAAAACTGTTTTTT. Amino acid sequence: CASSLDGGNEKLFF.

V usage is TRBV19 and J usage is TRBJ2-3, with D perhaps matching TRBD2 (5 bases). CDR3 size: 11 residues. The V and J ends lost 10 bases and 5 bases respectively, with 10 bases between them. Germline-derived CDR1 and CDR2 are LNHDA and SQIVND (reference sequence). CDR3 nucleotide sequence: TGTGCCACCCAACTAGGAGATACGCAGTATTTT. It codes for CATQLGDTQYF.

This rearrangement joins TRBV2 to TRBJ1-5, with D possibly being TRBD1 (6 bases). The CDR3 runs 14 residues. Per germline, CDR1 SNHLY and CDR2 FYNNEI. V gave up 8 bases and J gave up 2 bases, with 13 bases separating them. The CDR3 reads CASEWGLGNQPQHF. The DNA of the CDR3 is TGTGCCAGCGAATGGGGGCTAGGCAATCAGCCCCAGCATTTT.

The gene calls are TRBV7-9 and TRBJ2-3; 9 bases are a match to TRBD1. Losses at the gene ends were 4 bases for V and 5 bases for J; bases not matched to a gene: 7. CDR1 SEHNR and CDR2 FQNEAQ come from the germline V gene (reference sequence). CDR3 length: 15 residues. This chain's CDR3 is CASSSGQGSVDTQYF. The CDR3 bases are TGTGCCAGCAGCTCGGGACAGGGTAGCGTAGATACGCAGTATTTT.

The V and J genes are TRBV6-5 and TRBJ1-2, with a possible D match to TRBD1 (5 bases). Germline V gene lookup returns CDR1 MNHEY and CDR2 SVGAGI. The CDR3 consists of 13 residues. V was cut by 6 bases and J by 4 bases, with 12 bases left in between. The CDR3 here is CASRPQGLYGYTF. The CDR3 region has the DNA TGTGCCAGCAGACCTCAGGGTCTCTATGGCTACACCTTC.

The rearrangement joins TRBV5-1 to TRBJ1-3; D is possibly TRBD1 (5 bases). Deletions cut 0 bases from V and 2 bases from J, with 6 bases between. Germline CDR1 and CDR2: SGHRS and YFSETQ. The CDR3 is 14 amino acids. CDR3 in DNA: TGCGCCAGCAGCTTGGGGGGCACTGGAAACACCATATATTTT. Translation gives CASSLGGTGNTIYF.

The V and J genes are TRBV9 and TRBJ1-1, with D unclear. Deletions cut 0 bases from V and 1 base from J, with 7 bases between. This CDR3 contains 14 residues. Per the germline V gene, CDR1 is SGDLS and CDR2 is YYNGEE. Here the CDR3 DNA reads TGTGCCAGCAGCGTAGAACAGAAGAACACTGAAGCTTTCTTT. Amino acid sequence: CASSVEQKNTEAFF.

The chain recombines TRBV10-3 with TRBJ2-5; 9 bases line up with TRBD2. Germline V gene lookup returns CDR1 ENHRY and CDR2 SYGVKD. The CDR3 totals 15 residues. With 0 bases clipped from V and 4 bases from J, the junction kept 3 bases outside the gene matches. The chain's CDR3 is CAISESSGRLETQYF. CDR3 DNA sequence: TGTGCCATCAGTGAGTCTAGCGGGAGATTAGAGACCCAGTACTTC.

CDR3 in amino acids: CASRQTSVNEQFF. The CDR3 coding sequence is TGTGCCAGCAGGCAAACTAGCGTCAATGAGCAGTTCTTC. V is TRBV28 and J is TRBJ2-1; TRBD2 matches 7 bases. Germline V gene sequence: CDR1 MDHEN, CDR2 SYDVKM. V dropped 6 bases and J dropped 6; count of bases not matched to a gene: 5. There are 13 residues in the CDR3.

This chain links TRBV1 with TRBJ2-7; TRBD2, the table's D call, was not compared with the DNA. TRBV1 has pseudogene status. The CDR3 is 15 amino acids. CDR3 loop: CTSGFSGLSSYEQYF. CDR3 DNA sequence: TGCACCAGCGGGTTTAGCGGGCTTAGCTCCTACGAGCAGTACTTC.

The J gene is TRBJ2-5, the V gene TRBV29-1; D call uncertain. This CDR3 has 13 amino acids. CDR1 is SQVTM and CDR2 is ANQGSEA in the germline V gene. The V end was cut by 2 bases, the J end by 5 bases, with 12 bases between. The CDR3 DNA reads TGCAGCGTTGAACCCCGGAGTTGGGAGACCCAGTACTTC. Protein product: CSVEPRSWETQYF.

This chain links TRBV6-5 with TRBJ1-1; D is undetermined. V lost 0 bases to trimming and J lost 0 bases, with 8 bases between them. This CDR3 region has 15 residues. Germline values: CDR1 MNHEY, CDR2 SVGAGI. The CDR3 loop is CASSYSRELNTEAFF. The DNA of the CDR3 is TGTGCCAGCAGTTACTCAAGAGAATTGAACACTGAAGCTTTCTTT.

A remark on this clone: At one boundary the junction diverges from the germline segment, which might be a read error. The chain employs TRBV7-7 and TRBJ2-7, with D possibly being TRBD2 (5 bases). Germline-derived CDR1 and CDR2 are SSHAT and FNYEAQ (reference sequence). The CDR3 is made up of 12 amino acids. The CDR3 loop is CASSSGRGEQYF. CDR3 DNA sequence: TGTGCTAGCAGCTCCGGTCGGGGCGAGCAGTACTTC.

The rearrangement joins TRBV2 to TRBJ2-3; 11 bases are a match to TRBD2. The length of the CDR3 is 19 residues. The germline V gene encodes CDR1 SNHLY and CDR2 FYNNEI. Trimming cost V 4 bases and J 6 bases; bases outside gene matches: 18. CDR3 in amino acids: CASSGELAGDQHTLDTQYF. The CDR3, as DNA: TGTGCCAGCAGTGGGGAACTAGCGGGGGACCAACATACATTGGATACGCAGTATTTT.

V gene TRBV5-1 combines with J gene TRBJ1-1; 7 positions match TRBD1. The V segment lost 4 bases and the J segment 6 bases; nucleotides outside the gene matches: 9. The germline gives CDR1 SGHRS, CDR2 YFSETQ. CDR3 size: 14 residues. CDR3 loop: CASSGRQGSSEAFF. In nucleotides, the CDR3 is TGCGCCAGCAGCGGAAGACAGGGAAGTTCTGAAGCTTTCTTT.

The chain combines TRBV10-2 with TRBJ2-1, with TRBD2 identical over 9 bases. The CDR3 contains 14 residues. Germline CDR1 WSHSY, CDR2 SAAADI. Trimming cost V 3 bases and J 8 bases; bases outside gene matches: 5. The CDR3 DNA reads TGCGCCAGCAGTGAAACTAGCGGGCCATATGAGCAGTTCTTC. It codes for CASSETSGPYEQFF.

This chain joins TRBV25-1 and TRBJ1-5, with 9 nucleotides matching TRBD1. Germline V gene sequence: CDR1 MGHDK, CDR2 SYGVNS. Trimming at V came to 2 bases and at J to 3 bases, leaving 5 bases not matched to a gene. The CDR3 consists of 16 residues. For the CDR3, the DNA is TGTGCCAGCAGTGAAACCGGGACAGGGTTCAATCAGCCCCAGCATTTT. Translated: CASSETGTGFNQPQHF.

The rearrangement links TRBV5-1 to TRBJ2-3; 11 bases map to TRBD1. V dropped 3 bases and J dropped 5; count of bases not matched to a gene: 5. Germline CDR1 and CDR2: SGHRS and YFSETQ. This CDR3 contains 15 residues. In DNA, the CDR3 is TGCGCCAGCAGCTACGGACAGGGGGCTAAAGATACGCAGTATTTT. Amino acid sequence: CASSYGQGAKDTQYF.

The genes are TRBV6-5 and TRBJ1-5, with D possibly TRBD1 on 6 matching bases. From germline, CDR1 is MNHEY and CDR2 SVGAGI. The CDR3 runs 14 residues. Trimming took off 7 bases at V and 3 bases at J, with 13 bases between the two ends. The CDR3 DNA sequence: TGTGCCAGCAAACCAGGACAGCTCAATCAGCCCCAGCATTTT. Amino acid sequence: CASKPGQLNQPQHF.

The rearrangement uses TRBV6-1 and TRBJ2-3; the match to TRBD2 covers 8 bases. The CDR3 contains 15 residues. Germline loops: CDR1 MNHNS, CDR2 SASEGT. The J segment lost 3 bases and the V segment lost 4 bases, leaving 6 bases of the junction unmatched. CDR3 coding DNA: TGTGCCAGCAGTGGAAGCGGGAGTCGTACAGATACGCAGTATTTT. It encodes CASSGSGSRTDTQYF.

The rearrangement uses TRBV4-1 and TRBJ1-1; TRBD1 matches 11 bases. The CDR3 spans 16 residues. CDR1 MGHRA and CDR2 YSYEKL come from the germline V gene. V gave up 4 bases and J gave up 3 bases; unmatched junction bases: 7. CDR3 bases: TGCGCCAGCAGCCCGGACAGGGGGCGCCTACACACTGAAGCTTTCTTT. Translated: CASSPDRGRLHTEAFF.

The V and J genes are TRBV5-1 and TRBJ2-1, with unresolved D. Trimming removed 4 bases at V and 8 bases at J, with 13 bases between. CDR1 and CDR2 from the germline V gene are SGHRS and YFSETQ. The CDR3 sequence is 13 residues long. CDR3 region: CASSIEVLDEQFF. The CDR3 coding sequence is TGCGCCAGCAGCATCGAGGTTTTGGATGAGCAGTTCTTC.

The V and J genes are TRBV7-9 and TRBJ2-7; the match to TRBD1 covers 9 bases. Trimming took 3 bases from V and 7 from J; bases not matched to a gene: 10. The CDR3 covers 15 residues. Germline V gene sequence: CDR1 SEHNR, CDR2 FQNEAQ (reference sequence). CDR3 bases: TGTGCCAGCAGCTTCGACAGGGGGGACATCGGAGAGCAGTACTTC. This gives the protein CASSFDRGDIGEQYF.

V is TRBV6-6 and J is TRBJ2-5, with a tentative D call TRBD2 (6 bases). This CDR3 comprises 15 residues. Germline V gives CDR1 MNHNY, CDR2 SVGAGI (reference sequence). The germline V and J ends were trimmed by 5 bases and 1 base, with 14 bases remaining between them. The CDR3 region is CASSRDSQPQETQYF. As DNA, the CDR3 is TGTGCCAGCAGTAGGGACTCCCAGCCCCAAGAGACCCAGTACTTC.

V and J are TRBV5-1 and TRBJ2-3; possibly TRBD2 for D (5 bases). Deletions cut 1 base from V and 1 base from J, with 7 bases between. Germline-derived CDR1 and CDR2 are SGHRS and YFSETQ. CDR3 size: 14 residues. The chain's CDR3 is CASSLTAGTDTQYF. Here the CDR3 DNA reads TGCGCCAGCAGCTTGACAGCGGGCACAGATACGCAGTATTTT.

This chain connects TRBV28 to TRBJ2-7; possible D gene TRBD1, 5 bases. Germline assignment: CDR1 MDHEN and CDR2 SYDVKM. The CDR3 consists of 12 residues. Deletions cut 8 bases from V and 6 bases from J, with 14 bases between. CDR3 coding DNA: TGTGCCAGCGGTGCAGGGCTGGGCGAGCAGTACTTC. Its translation is CASGAGLGEQYF.